These 3 T cell receptor beta chains were all obtained from the same sample, sequenced in a study of blood T cell repertoires in COVID-19. Some clones are missing from TCRdb's copy, which holds only in-frame ones; the method was immunoSEQ multiplex PCR. The repertoire consists of about 220,000 clones, with around four fifths occurring once and the leading ten covering 15% to 20%. The sequenced sample consisted of peripheral blood. The origin of the receptors is a man aged 25 to 40 with active or convalescent COVID-19.

The rearrangement joins TRBV12-3 or TRBV12-4 to TRBJ1-1; D unresolved. Trimming pared 3 bases from V and 7 bases from J, leaving 9 bases between. This CDR3 is built from 12 residues. The CDR3 spells CASSFVTDEAFF. The CDR3, as DNA: TGTGCCAGCAGTTTTGTAACAGATGAAGCTTTCTTT.

This chain uses TRBV7-6 with TRBJ1-3; possible D gene TRBD1, 5 bases. Per the germline V gene, CDR1 is SGHVS and CDR2 is FNYEAQ. V lost 0 bases to trimming and J lost 1 base, with 7 bases between them. This CDR3 has 15 amino acids. For the CDR3, the DNA is TGTGCCAGCAGCTTAGCGCGACAGTCTGGAAACACCATATATTTT. Protein: CASSLARQSGNTIYF.

This clone was seen just once. The V call is TRBV6-6, the J call TRBJ1-1; D ambiguous. The CDR3 has 14 amino acids. The ends were cut back, 3 bases at V and 4 bases at J, with 12 bases in the middle. From germline, CDR1 is MNHNY and CDR2 SVGAGI (reference sequence). CDR3 nucleotides: TGTGCCAGCAGTTATCGGTCGCCTGGCACTGAAGCTTTCTTT. It specifies CASSYRSPGTEAFF.